These 12 T cell receptor beta chains were sequenced from one sample in a study of radiation and T cells in renal cell carcinoma. Repertoires were generated with immunoSEQ multiplex PCR, while TCRdb's copy carries only in-frame clones and drops some. The repertoire holds some 150,000 clones, with 65% to 90% as singletons. The time point here: blood 4 weeks post-SBRT, at nephrectomy. Specified treatment: 15 Gy SBRT to primary tumor, nephrectomy 4 weeks later. Material: blood, obtained from a patient whose treatment included radiotherapy and nephrectomy. These receptors were taken from a woman between 45 and 65 years old with renal cell carcinoma.

The rearrangement joins TRBV5-5 to TRBJ1-1; possibly TRBD1 for D (5 bases). Trimming removed 2 bases from V and 4 bases from J, with 12 bases in between. The CDR3 loop spans 14 amino acids. Germline CDR1 is SGHKS and CDR2 is YYEKEE (reference sequence). CDR3 sequence: CASSFRARVTEAFF. CDR3 coding DNA: TGTGCCAGCAGCTTCAGGGCGCGCGTCACTGAAGCTTTCTTT.

The J gene is TRBJ2-7, the V gene TRBV25-1, with 7 bases matching TRBD2. Germline V lookup: CDR1 MGHDK, CDR2 SYGVNS. The V and J ends lost 6 bases and 3 bases, in that order; junction bases with no gene match: 5. The CDR3 consists of 13 residues. CDR3 DNA: TGTGCCAGCAGGGGGAGGGGCGGCTACGAGCAGTACTTC. Residues: CASRGRGGYEQYF.

The gene calls are TRBV11-3 and TRBJ2-7; no definite D call. Per the germline V gene, CDR1 is SGHNT and CDR2 is YENEEA. The CDR3 loop spans 12 amino acids. V gave up 0 bases and J gave up 7 bases, with 7 bases separating them. The CDR3 DNA reads as TGTGCCAGCAGCTTAGATACAGCAGAGCAGTACTTC. Its translation: CASSLDTAEQYF. Based on the CDR3 plus reference TRBV11-3 and TRBJ2-7, the full variable domain is EAGVVQSPRYKIIEKKQPVAFWCNPISGHNTLYWYLQNLGQGPELLIRYENEEAVDDSQLPKDRFSAERLKGVDSTLKIQPAELGDSAVYLCASSLDTAEQYFGPGTRLTVT.

This clone was detected only once. The chain links TRBV25-1 to TRBJ1-1, with D tentatively TRBD1 (5 bases). The CDR3 runs to 13 residues. Germline V gene lookup returns CDR1 MGHDK and CDR2 SYGVNS. Trimming pared 3 bases from V and 5 bases from J, leaving 10 bases between. The CDR3 coding sequence is TGTGCCAGCAGTGATCCCAGGGAAACTGAAGCTTTCTTT. Translation gives CASSDPRETEAFF.

The chain recombines TRBV9 with TRBJ1-4; D not resolved. Germline-derived CDR1 and CDR2 are SGDLS and YYNGEE. V lost 2 bases and J lost 7, with 9 bases in between. The CDR3 totals 13 residues. CDR3 bases: TGTGCCAGCAGCGTGGATCTTGGTGAAAAACTGTTTTTT. Translating gives CASSVDLGEKLFF.

There are a few counts of this clone. The chain links TRBV4-1 to TRBJ1-2, with a possible D match to TRBD1 (5 bases). The V end was cut by 0 bases, the J end by 2 bases, with 7 bases between. Germline assignment: CDR1 MGHRA and CDR2 YSYEKL. CDR3 length equals 14 residues. CDR3 nucleotides: TGCGCCAGCAGCCAAGATTGGGGCAACTATGGCTACACCTTC. Translated: CASSQDWGNYGYTF.

In its sample, this clone was seen once. The chain carries TRBV5-1 and TRBJ1-2; D is unclear. CDR3 length: 15 residues. Germline-derived CDR1 and CDR2 are SGHRS and YFSETQ. Trimming removed 6 bases from V and 2 bases from J, with 17 bases in between. The CDR3 DNA is TGCGCCAGCACCGCCACTCAGTCGGGGAACTATGGCTACACCTTC. It yields the protein CASTATQSGNYGYTF. The full variable domain, in which reference TRBV5-1 and TRBJ1-2 provide the parts outside the CDR3, is KAGVTQTPRYLIKTRGQQVTLSCSPISGHRSVSWYQQTPGQGLQFLFEYFSETQRNKGNFPGRFSGRQFSNSRSEMNVSTLELGDSALYLCASTATQSGNYGYTFGSGTRLTVV.

The V and J genes are TRBV28 and TRBJ1-1; TRBD1 matches 8 bases. The CDR3 runs to 15 residues. The ends lost 5 bases at V and 4 bases at J; junction bases unmatched: 9. Per germline, CDR1 MDHEN and CDR2 SYDVKM. The CDR3 here is CASSLRQGLGTEAFF. The DNA for the CDR3 is TGTGCCAGCAGTCTCCGACAGGGGTTGGGCACTGAAGCTTTCTTT.

The genes are TRBV30 and TRBJ1-5, with TRBD1 matching 10 bases. Trimming at V came to 7 bases and at J to 5 bases, leaving 14 bases not matched to a gene. CDR1 and CDR2 (germline): GTSNPN, SVGIG (reference sequence). There are 16 residues in the CDR3. The CDR3 DNA reads TGTGCCTATAATGAATTCCCGGGACAGGGGTATCAGCCCCAGCATTTT. Protein product: CAYNEFPGQGYQPQHF.

The chain couples TRBV19 to TRBJ1-2; 10 bases agree with TRBD1. Unmatched junction bases numbered 7, after V lost 6 bases and J lost 6 bases. The CDR3 is 14 amino acids. CDR1 and CDR2 from the germline V gene are LNHDA and SQIVND (reference sequence). CDR3 DNA sequence: TGTGCCAGTAGGCCTACCGGGACAGGGGATGGCTACACCTTC. This translates into CASRPTGTGDGYTF.

The V and J genes are TRBV4-1 and TRBJ2-3, with TRBD2 matching over 11 bases. In germline, CDR1 is MGHRA, CDR2 YSYEKL. V shed 1 base, J shed 5 bases, and the junction held 2 bases outside the gene matches. The CDR3 spans 15 residues. The CDR3 is CASSQVAGGEDTQYF. The CDR3 DNA reads TGCGCCAGCAGCCAAGTAGCGGGAGGGGAAGATACGCAGTATTTT.

This chain joins TRBV6-6 and TRBJ1-1; possible D gene TRBD1, 6 bases. Deletions cut 6 bases from V and 7 bases from J, with 15 bases between. The length of the CDR3 is 13 residues. Germline CDR1 and CDR2: MNHNY and SVGAGI (reference sequence). The CDR3 loop is CASRRDKYFEAFF. CDR3 bases: TGTGCCAGCAGGAGGGACAAGTATTTTGAAGCTTTCTTT.